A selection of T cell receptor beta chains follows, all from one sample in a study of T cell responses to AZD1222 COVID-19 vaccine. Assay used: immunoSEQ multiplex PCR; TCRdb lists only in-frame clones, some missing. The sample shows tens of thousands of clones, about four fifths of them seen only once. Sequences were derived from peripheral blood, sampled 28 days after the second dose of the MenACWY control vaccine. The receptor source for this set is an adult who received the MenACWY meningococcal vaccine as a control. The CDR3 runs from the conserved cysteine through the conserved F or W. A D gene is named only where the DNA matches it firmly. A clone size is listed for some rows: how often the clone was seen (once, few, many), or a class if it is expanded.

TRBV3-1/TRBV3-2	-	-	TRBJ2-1	TGTGCCAGCAGCCGAAAAACCTTGGGGACTCAGAAAGGGGGGGAGCAGTTCTTC	CASSRKTLGTQKGGEQFF
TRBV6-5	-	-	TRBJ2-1	TGTGCCAGCAAAGGGATCCGAAGCTCCTACAATGAGCAGTTCTTC	CASKGIRSSYNEQFF
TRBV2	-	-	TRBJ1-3	TGTGCCAGCAAGGCCACAGGGCTCGGAAACACCATATATTTT	CASKATGLGNTIYF
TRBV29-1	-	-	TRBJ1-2	TGCAGCGTTGAAGATGGGGCAGATTTAAACTATGGCTACACCTTC	CSVEDGADLNYGYTF
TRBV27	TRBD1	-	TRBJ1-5	TGTGCCAGTGGGACAGGGTACAATCAGCCCCAGCATTTT	CASGTGYNQPQHF
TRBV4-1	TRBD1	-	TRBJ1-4	TGCGCCAGCAGCAGCCGACAGGGAGAAAAACTGTTTTTT	CASSSRQGEKLFF
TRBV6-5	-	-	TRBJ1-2	TGTGCCAGCAGTCACGACAGCTATGGCTACACCTTC	CASSHDSYGYTF
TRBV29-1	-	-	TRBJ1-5	TGCAGCGTTGTGGGAGGGATTAATCAGCCCCAGCATTTT	CSVVGGINQPQHF
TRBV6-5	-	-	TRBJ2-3	TGTGCCAGCAGTTACCACCAAGGGGGGGATACGCAGTATTTT	CASSYHQGGDTQYF
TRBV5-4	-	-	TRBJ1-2	TGTGCCAGCAGCTTGGTGGGGGTTAACTATGGCTACACCTTC	CASSLVGVNYGYTF
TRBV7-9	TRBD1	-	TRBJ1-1	TGTGCCAGCAGGGAGGATGGGGGACAGGCGGAATCAGCTTTCTTT	CASREDGGQAESAFF
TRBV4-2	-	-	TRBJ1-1	TGTGCCAGCAGCCAAGATCGGACTTGGAACACTGAAGCTTTCTTT	CASSQDRTWNTEAFF
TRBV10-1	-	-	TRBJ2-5	TGCGCCAGCAGTGAGTCTGGAGAGACCCAGTACTTC	CASSESGETQYF
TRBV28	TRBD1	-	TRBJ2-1	TGTGCCAGCAGCCCCGCAGGACAGGGTCTGGAGCAGTTCTTC	CASSPAGQGLEQFF
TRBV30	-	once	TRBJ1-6	TGTGCCTGGAGTGGCAGACAGCGGTATAATTCACCCCTCCACTTT	CAWSGRQRYNSPLHF
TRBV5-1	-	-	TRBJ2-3	TGCGCCAGCAGCTTGGGTTTAGGGGGTGTCGCAGATACGCAGTATTTT	CASSLGLGGVADTQYF
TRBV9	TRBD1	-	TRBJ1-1	TGTGCCAGCAGCGTGGGGACAGGGTCGACTGAAGCTTTCTTT	CASSVGTGSTEAFF
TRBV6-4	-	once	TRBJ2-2	TGTGCCAGCAGTGACTCGGCTGGCGGCACCGGGGAGCTGTTTTTT	CASSDSAGGTGELFF
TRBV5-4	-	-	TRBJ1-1	TGTGCCAGCAGCCGAAGCACTGAAGCTTTCTTT	CASSRSTEAFF
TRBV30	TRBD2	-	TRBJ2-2	TGTGCCTGGTTTAGCGGAGCGGGAGCACCCGGGGAGCTGTTTTTT	CAWFSGAGAPGELFF
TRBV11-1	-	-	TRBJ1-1	TGTGCCAGCAGCTTAGTGGGGGGAAACACTGAAGCTTTCTTT	CASSLVGGNTEAFF
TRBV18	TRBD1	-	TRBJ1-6	TGTGCCAGCTCACCACCGAGGGGGCAGAATTCACCCCTCCACTTT	CASSPPRGQNSPLHF
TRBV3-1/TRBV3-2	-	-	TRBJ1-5	TGTGCCAGCAGCCAAGATCTGGGGGGCCCACCCGGTCAGCCCCAGCATTTT	CASSQDLGGPPGQPQHF
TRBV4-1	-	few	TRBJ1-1	TGCGCCAGCAGCCAAGGCCCCCCAACAGCCAAGAACACTGAAGCTTTCTTT	CASSQGPPTAKNTEAFF
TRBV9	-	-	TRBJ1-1	TGTGCCAGCAGCGTATTGGCCGGGGGATACACCGGGAACACTGAAGCTTTCTTT	CASSVLAGGYTGNTEAFF
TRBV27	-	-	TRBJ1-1	TGTGCCAGCAGTCGATTCCCCCCCGGAGGGGGGAATCTGAACACTGAAGCTTTCTTT	CASSRFPPGGGNLNTEAFF
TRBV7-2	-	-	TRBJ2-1	TGTGCCAGCAGCCTTTACGTAGGGGACTCCTACAATGAGCAGTTCTTC	CASSLYVGDSYNEQFF
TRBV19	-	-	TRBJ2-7	TGTGCCAGTAGTTCTATAGGTCTCGGACACAAAATTTACGAGCAGTACTTC	CASSSIGLGHKIYEQYF
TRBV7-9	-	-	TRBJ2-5	TGTGCCAGCAGCTTAACGGCAGGGAGGGAGACCCAGTACTTC	CASSLTAGRETQYF
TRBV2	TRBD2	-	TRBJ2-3	TGTGCCAGCAGTGGAGGCGGGGGGAGGAATACGCAGTATTTT	CASSGGGGRNTQYF
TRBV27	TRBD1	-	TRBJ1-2	TGTGCCAGCAGTTCCCTGGACAGGGGGAACTATGGCTACACCTTC	CASSSLDRGNYGYTF